The 9 T cell receptor beta chains in this list originate from one sample, sequenced in a study of glioma-infiltrating T cells after dendritic cell vaccination. Clones were read by immunoSEQ multiplex PCR, and TCRdb kept only the in-frame ones, dropping some. Of tens of thousands of clones in the sample, around 86% were seen once. Stated time point: after dendritic cell vaccination, including at tumor progression/relapse. Sample: blood, taken after dendritic cell vaccination. Source of these receptors: a human donor with glioblastoma.

This clone showed up just a few times. This chain joins TRBV19 and TRBJ2-1; no clear D. V was shortened by 6 bases and J by 4 bases, with 10 bases between the two germline ends. CDR3 length: 13 residues. Germline V gene sequence: CDR1 LNHDA, CDR2 SQIVND (reference sequence). CDR3 nucleotides: TGTGCCAGTAGCTCAACGGGTTACAATGAGCAGTTCTTC. It translates to CASSSTGYNEQFF.

The chain has TRBV6-1 and TRBJ2-2; 11 bases line up with TRBD1. Looked up from germline, CDR1 is MNHNS and CDR2 is SASEGT. Germline trimming cut 6 bases from V and 6 bases from J; bases unmatched to any gene: 6. There are 15 residues in the CDR3. The chain's CDR3 is CASSPDRGHSGELFF. CDR3 bases: TGTGCCAGCAGCCCGGACAGGGGGCACTCCGGGGAGCTGTTTTTT.

This clone was observed once. The chain uses TRBV9 and TRBJ1-1; TRBD1 matches 8 bases. V lost 3 bases to trimming and J lost 4 bases; unmatched junction nucleotides: 5. The CDR3 runs to 14 residues. Germline V CDR1 and CDR2: SGDLS, YYNGEE. The DNA for the CDR3 is TGTGCCAGCAGCGCTATAACAGGGGGCACTGAAGCTTTCTTT. It is translated as CASSAITGGTEAFF.

The V call is TRBV6-5, the J call TRBJ2-5, with TRBD1 matching 7 bases. This CDR3 is built from 13 residues. The germline V gene has CDR1 MNHEY and CDR2 SVGAGI. V was clipped by 7 bases and J by 5 bases; unmatched bases: 7. CDR3 in amino acids: CASTRQGHETQYF. The CDR3 nucleotides read TGTGCCAGCACCCGACAGGGTCACGAGACCCAGTACTTC.

The chain links TRBV28 to TRBJ2-6, with D uncertain. Germline V CDR1 and CDR2: MDHEN, SYDVKM. V was clipped by 6 bases and J by 2 bases, with 5 bases between them. This CDR3 has 13 amino acids. CDR3 residues: CASSIPGANVLTF. The DNA for the CDR3 is TGTGCCAGCAGCATCCCTGGGGCCAACGTCCTGACTTTC.

The V call is TRBV28, the J call TRBJ2-1, with 11 bases aligning to TRBD1. Germline CDR1 reads MDHEN; CDR2 reads SYDVKM. This CDR3 spans 13 amino acids. The V segment lost 8 bases and the J segment 8 bases; nucleotides outside the gene matches: 5. CDR3 DNA sequence: TGTGCCAGCTGGACAGGGGGCGAGGATGAGCAGTTCTTC. It encodes CASWTGGEDEQFF.

V is TRBV7-2 and J is TRBJ1-1; 9 positions match TRBD1. CDR1 and CDR2 (germline): SGHTA, FQGNSA. Germline trimming cut 4 bases from V and 11 bases from J; bases unmatched to any gene: 8. The CDR3 is 13 residues long. CDR3 nucleotide sequence: TGTGCCAGCAGCTATAGGACACAGGGGGCGGCTTTCTTT. Translation: CASSYRTQGAAFF.

The chain combines TRBV6-5 with TRBJ1-6, with D perhaps matching TRBD1 (5 bases). This CDR3 has 13 amino acids. Between the trimmed V and J ends, which lost 5 bases and 10 bases, there was a span of 12 bases. Germline CDR1 reads MNHEY; CDR2 reads SVGAGI. CDR3 nucleotides: TGTGCCAGCAGTGAGTCAGGGTTGTCACCCCTCCACTTT. As protein: CASSESGLSPLHF.

The chain recombines TRBV28 with TRBJ1-6; D is perhaps TRBD1 (5 bases). The CDR3 is 17 residues long. The germline V and J ends were trimmed by 6 bases and 2 bases, with 17 bases remaining between them. Germline-derived CDR1 and CDR2 are MDHEN and SYDVKM. CDR3 protein: CASSAAGRKAYNSPLHF. For the CDR3, the DNA is TGTGCCAGCAGCGCCGCAGGGAGGAAAGCCTATAATTCACCCCTCCACTTT.